The clone carrying this T cell receptor beta chain has more than one count but fewer than ten. Germline V lookup: CDR1 MNHEY, CDR2 SVGEGT. Trimming stripped 3 bases from V and 8 bases from J, with 16 bases between. The CDR3 covers 14 residues. These data are taken from a study of T cells after yellow fever vaccination. Template switching with 5'RACE generated the TCR cDNA and added a universal primer site and UMIs. TCRdb recomputed calls from the 5' RACE reads with MiXCR, one row per CDR3 protein. The data contain around 300,000 distinct CDR3 sequences, over 3.5% of them singletons. Sample: PBMCs, taken 15 days after the yellow fever booster vaccination. The chain carries TRBV6-2 or TRBV6-3 and TRBJ1-1; D is unclear. This TCR derives from a man younger than 35 who received the YFV17D yellow fever vaccine. CDR3 DNA: TGTGCCAGCAGTTATCCCCCACGAGTACCAGAAGCTTTCTTT. It codes for CASSYPPRVPEAFF.